This entry lists 30 T cell receptor beta chains sequenced from one sample in a study of blood T cell repertoires in COVID-19. TCRdb's table, derived via immunoSEQ multiplex PCR, lists solely in-frame clones and lacks some. The sample contains fewer than 75,000 clones, 85% to 90% of which appear only once. The sample taken for sequencing was peripheral blood. These receptors were collected from an elderly man with acute or convalescent COVID-19.

V is TRBV3-1 (or the pseudogene TRBV3-2) and J is TRBJ2-1, with 7 positions matching TRBD2. The germline CDR1 and CDR2 sequences are LGHDT and YNNKEL (reference sequence). The CDR3 has 15 amino acids. Trimming took 1 base from V and 9 from J; bases not matched to a gene: 9. The CDR3 DNA reads as TGTGCCAGCAGCCAAGGACTAGCAGACGGCATTGAGCAGTTCTTC. It encodes CASSQGLADGIEQFF.

DNA of the CDR3: TGCGCCAGCAGTCCAACAGGGGGCAGGTGGAATGAGCAGTTCTTC. Translating gives CASSPTGGRWNEQFF. The chain couples TRBV10-1 to TRBJ2-1; 9 nucleotides line up with TRBD1. The V gene end was trimmed by 5 bases and the J gene end by 7 bases; junction bases not matched to a gene: 9. The CDR3 is 15 amino acids. CDR1 is WNHNN and CDR2 is SYGVQD in the germline V gene (reference sequence).

CDR3 sequence reads: CATSNDGGVDTQYF. In DNA, the CDR3 is TGTGCCACCAGTAACGACGGGGGGGTAGATACGCAGTATTTT. The V call is TRBV24-1, the J call TRBJ2-3; 8 nucleotides match TRBD2. The CDR3 loop spans 14 amino acids. J was trimmed by 5 bases and V by 6 bases; bases with no gene match: 6. Germline V gives CDR1 KGHDR, CDR2 SFDVKD.

The chain is built from TRBV5-6 and TRBJ2-1; D unclear. The CDR3 contains 13 residues. Trimming took off 0 bases at V and 10 bases at J, with 11 bases between the two ends. Per the germline V gene, CDR1 is SGHDT and CDR2 is YYEEEE. CDR3: CASSLGLGDEQFF. The CDR3 nucleotides read TGTGCCAGCAGCTTGGGGTTGGGCGACGAGCAGTTCTTC.

The chain recombines TRBV7-9 with TRBJ1-3, with D unclear. Trimming took off 2 bases at V and 4 bases at J, with 3 bases between the two ends. Germline CDR1 and CDR2: SEHNR and FQNEAQ (reference sequence). CDR3 size: 12 residues. CDR3: CASSLQGNTIYF. The CDR3 DNA is TGTGCCAGCAGCTTACAGGGAAACACCATATATTTT.

The chain has TRBV9 and TRBJ2-7, with TRBD2 identical over 7 bases. This CDR3 is 13 amino acids long. CDR1 and CDR2 (germline): SGDLS, YYNGEE. With 3 bases clipped from V and 2 bases from J, the junction kept 2 bases outside the gene matches. CDR3 in amino acids: CASSERDAYEQYF. DNA for the CDR3: TGTGCCAGCAGCGAGCGGGATGCCTACGAGCAGTACTTC.

The chain employs TRBV27 and TRBJ2-3; 8 positions agree with TRBD2. Unmatched junction bases numbered 12, after V lost 2 bases and J lost 5 bases. Germline-derived CDR1 and CDR2 are MNHEY and SMNVEV (reference sequence). This CDR3 contains 17 residues. The chain's CDR3 is CASSLLAGISSGDTQYF. The CDR3 nucleotides read TGTGCCAGCAGTTTACTAGCGGGTATATCATCGGGAGATACGCAGTATTTT.

The genes are TRBV2 and TRBJ2-3, with a weak D call TRBD2 (6 bases). CDR1 is SNHLY, CDR2 FYNNEI, per germline. V lost 3 bases to trimming and J lost 3 bases, with 16 bases between them. This CDR3 comprises 16 residues. This chain's CDR3 is CASSDMGGTVTDTQYF. CDR3 DNA sequence: TGTGCCAGCAGTGACATGGGGGGAACTGTGACAGATACGCAGTATTTT.

CDR3 DNA sequence: TGTGCCTGGAGGCCCAGGGTTGCTAACTATGGCTACACCTTC. It codes for CAWRPRVANYGYTF. The chain recombines TRBV30 with TRBJ1-2, with a possible D match to TRBD1 (5 bases). Germline V gene data show CDR1 as GTSNPN and CDR2 as SVGIG (reference sequence). The CDR3 runs 14 residues. Deletions cut 3 bases from V and 0 bases from J, with 11 bases between.

The V call is TRBV3-1 (or the pseudogene TRBV3-2), the J call TRBJ1-2, with 8 nucleotides matching TRBD1. Germline lookup yields CDR1 LGHDT and CDR2 YNNKEL (reference sequence). There are 13 residues in the CDR3. The ends lost 2 bases at V and 7 bases at J; junction bases unmatched: 3. CDR3 DNA: TGTGCCAGCAGCCAACAGGGGGCGCTTGGCTACACCTTC. Translated, it gives CASSQQGALGYTF.

The rearrangement joins TRBV19 to TRBJ2-1; TRBD2 might be the D (5 bases). Germline-derived CDR1 and CDR2 are LNHDA and SQIVND (reference sequence). Trimming took 8 bases from V and 9 from J, leaving 17 bases between them. This CDR3 region has 13 residues. The CDR3 DNA is TGTGCCAGTTGGGGTCTCACGGGGAGTGAGCAGTTCTTC. This sequence encodes CASWGLTGSEQFF.

The chain links TRBV7-9 to TRBJ2-4; possibly TRBD2 for D (7 bases). CDR3 length equals 16 residues. V was cut by 0 bases and J by 5 bases, with 14 bases left in between. The germline V gene has CDR1 SEHNR and CDR2 FQNEAQ (reference sequence). The CDR3 coding sequence is TGTGCCAGCAGCTTAGCCCAAGGGGGGGGCGAAAACATTCAGTACTTC. It encodes CASSLAQGGGENIQYF.

The rearrangement joins TRBV9 to TRBJ1-2, with D unresolved. V was cut by 4 bases and J by 2 bases, with 15 bases left in between. The CDR3 is 15 residues long. Germline V gene sequence: CDR1 SGDLS, CDR2 YYNGEE. DNA of the CDR3: TGTGCCAGCAGCCCTTGGCAGTTAAACAACTATGGCTACACCTTC. As protein: CASSPWQLNNYGYTF.

The chain carries TRBV3-1 (or the pseudogene TRBV3-2) and TRBJ1-6, with 9 bases fitting TRBD1. Losses at the gene ends were 4 bases for V and 5 bases for J; bases not matched to a gene: 0. The CDR3 totals 14 residues. Germline CDR1 is LGHDT and CDR2 is YNNKEL (reference sequence). The CDR3 region is CASSRTGDNSPLHF. CDR3 DNA: TGTGCCAGCAGCCGGACAGGGGATAATTCACCCCTCCACTTT.

This chain links TRBV27 with TRBJ1-1; maybe TRBD1 (5 bases). The CDR3 has 14 residues. V dropped 6 bases and J dropped 4 bases, with 15 bases sitting between them. Germline CDR1 is MNHEY and CDR2 is SMNVEV (reference sequence). The CDR3 loop reads CASSPTTGSTEAFF. The CDR3, as DNA: TGTGCCAGCAGCCCAACTACAGGCTCCACTGAAGCTTTCTTT.

The gene calls are TRBV19 and TRBJ1-4, with 7 bases matching TRBD1. The CDR3 has 13 residues. CDR1 and CDR2 (germline): LNHDA, SQIVND (reference sequence). With 4 bases clipped from V and 6 bases from J, the junction kept 2 bases outside the gene matches. This CDR3 reads CASSTQGYEKLFF. CDR3 bases: TGTGCCAGTAGTACACAGGGGTATGAAAAACTGTTTTTT.

The chain uses TRBV24-1 and TRBJ2-1, with 8 bases matching TRBD2. Germline lookup yields CDR1 KGHDR and CDR2 SFDVKD. The CDR3 sequence is 16 residues long. J lost 7 bases, V lost 0 bases, and 7 bases had no gene match. The CDR3 DNA is TGTGCCACCAGTGATTTGCGCCGGGAGGGCGGGAATGAGCAGTTCTTC. This sequence encodes CATSDLRREGGNEQFF.

This chain links TRBV30 with TRBJ1-2, with D unresolved. V lost 1 base, J lost 12 bases, and 12 bases lay in between. This CDR3 region has 11 residues. The germline CDR1 and CDR2 sequences are GTSNPN and SVGIG (reference sequence). The CDR3 DNA sequence: TGTGCCTGGAGTGGGACCTCGAGGGACACCTTC. Its translation is CAWSGTSRDTF.

The rearrangement links TRBV28 to TRBJ1-1, with TRBD1 as a possible D gene (6 bases). Germline CDR1 and CDR2: MDHEN and SYDVKM. Trimming stripped 3 bases from V and 10 bases from J, with 18 bases between. This CDR3 contains 14 residues. CDR3 residues: CASSLYRDKIGAFF. The CDR3 DNA sequence: TGTGCCAGCAGTTTGTACCGGGACAAAATTGGAGCTTTCTTT.

J is TRBJ2-1 and V is TRBV2; 13 nucleotides align to TRBD2. CDR1 and CDR2 from the germline V gene are SNHLY and FYNNEI. The V and J ends lost 8 bases and 10 bases, in that order; junction bases with no gene match: 11. The length of the CDR3 is 15 residues. CDR3 DNA: TGTGCCAGCCAGGGGAGGACTAGCGGGAGTAACGAGCAGTTCTTC. Encoded protein: CASQGRTSGSNEQFF.

The V call is TRBV4-1, the J call TRBJ1-2; unclear D gene. CDR3 length equals 15 residues. Trimming shortened V by 1 base and J by 0 bases, and 9 bases separated the two germline ends. In germline, CDR1 is MGHRA, CDR2 YSYEKL. CDR3 coding DNA: TGCGCCAGCAGCCAAGGGAGTAATTCTAACTATGGCTACACCTTC. Translated: CASSQGSNSNYGYTF.

The V and J genes are TRBV29-1 and TRBJ2-7, with 9 bases that match TRBD1. Trimming removed 4 bases from V and 5 bases from J; junction bases left unmatched: 15. CDR3 length equals 16 residues. From germline, CDR1 is SQVTM and CDR2 ANQGSEA. In nucleotides, the CDR3 is TGCAGCGTTGGTAATACACCGGGACAGGGAACAGACGAGCAGTACTTC. This codes for CSVGNTPGQGTDEQYF.

The chain links TRBV24-1 to TRBJ2-3; D is possibly TRBD2 (5 bases). Germline V lookup: CDR1 KGHDR, CDR2 SFDVKD. This CDR3 comprises 16 residues. V dropped 4 bases and J dropped 0 bases, with 13 bases sitting between them. This chain's CDR3 is CATSDLSGRSTDTQYF. In DNA, the CDR3 is TGTGCCACCAGTGACCTCAGCGGCAGGAGCACAGATACGCAGTATTTT.

V usage is TRBV2 and J usage is TRBJ1-2; no clear D gene. V was shortened by 10 bases and J by 2 bases, with 14 bases between the two germline ends. The germline V gene has CDR1 SNHLY and CDR2 FYNNEI. The CDR3 spans 13 residues. The CDR3 loop reads CATTVEANYGYTF. The DNA of the CDR3 is TGTGCCACCACGGTGGAGGCGAACTATGGCTACACCTTC.

The V gene is TRBV5-1, the J gene TRBJ1-2, with no clear D. The CDR3 has 14 residues. Germline V gene sequence: CDR1 SGHRS, CDR2 YFSETQ. V was cut by 0 bases and J by 4 bases, with 10 bases left in between. The CDR3 spells CASSLERGIYGYTF. CDR3 in DNA: TGCGCCAGCAGCTTGGAGCGAGGGATCTATGGCTACACCTTC.

The sample holds one count of this clone. As DNA, the CDR3 is TGTGCCAGCAGCGGAGGGACTAGCGGGCCAAATGAGCAGTTCTTC. It translates to CASSGGTSGPNEQFF. V usage is TRBV6-6 and J usage is TRBJ2-1; 12 bases match TRBD2. The CDR3 is 15 amino acids. CDR1 is MNHNY and CDR2 is SVGAGI in the germline V gene (reference sequence). V shed 6 bases, J shed 7 bases, and the junction held 7 bases outside the gene matches.

The V and J genes are TRBV5-4 and TRBJ1-1; the D is unclear. The V gene's germline CDR1 is SGHNT and CDR2 YYREEE (reference sequence). V was shortened by 0 bases and J by 3 bases, with 9 bases between the two germline ends. The CDR3 contains 14 residues. The CDR3 here is CASSLVAPDTEAFF. In nucleotides, the CDR3 is TGTGCCAGCAGCTTGGTGGCCCCAGACACTGAAGCTTTCTTT. The full variable domain, with the rest looked up from reference TRBV5-4 and TRBJ1-1, is ETGVTQSPTHLIKTRGQQVTLRCSSQSGHNTVSWYQQALGQGPQFIFQYYREEENGRGNFPPRFSGLQFPNYSSELNVNALELDDSALYLCASSLVAPDTEAFFGQGTRLTVV.

V and J are TRBV7-6 and TRBJ1-6, with D possibly matching TRBD1 (5 bases). Germline V gene sequence: CDR1 SGHVS, CDR2 FNYEAQ. Trimming removed 1 base at V and 0 bases at J, with 7 bases between. The CDR3 has 16 residues. DNA of the CDR3: TGTGCCAGCAGCTTAGGACAGTTCTCCTATAATTCACCCCTCCACTTT. Translation: CASSLGQFSYNSPLHF.

The V gene is TRBV29-1, the J gene TRBJ1-2; D perhaps matches TRBD1 (5 bases). The CDR3 runs 13 residues. V was cut by 2 bases and J by 4 bases, with 11 bases left in between. Germline assignment: CDR1 SQVTM and CDR2 ANQGSEA. The CDR3 loop is CSVERWGGYGYTF. The DNA for the CDR3 is TGCAGCGTTGAAAGGTGGGGCGGCTATGGCTACACCTTC. Complete variable domain (other parts from reference TRBV29-1 and TRBJ1-2): SAVISQKPSRDICQRGTSLTIQCQVDSQVTMMFWYRQQPGQSLTLIATANQGSEATYESGFVIDKFPISRPNLTFSTLTVSNMSPEDSSIYLCSVERWGGYGYTFGSGTRLTVV.

The chain carries TRBV12-3 or TRBV12-4 and TRBJ1-5, with D possibly matching TRBD1 (6 bases). The CDR3 is made up of 13 amino acids. The germline V and J ends were trimmed by 6 bases and 5 bases, with 11 bases remaining between them. This CDR3 is CASRPGVDQPQHF. In nucleotides, the CDR3 is TGTGCCAGCAGGCCAGGGGTCGATCAGCCCCAGCATTTT.